This T cell receptor beta chain stems from a study of blood T cell repertoires in COVID-19. In the source study's methods: Amplification of reference gene primers provided the estimated nucleated cell counts. Assay used: immunoSEQ multiplex PCR; TCRdb lists only in-frame clones, some missing. From that table come the V and J calls and clone size; the DNA was used to work out D and trimming. The data hold tens of thousands of clones, with roughly four fifths observed a single time. Trimming shortened V by 2 bases and J by 1 base, and 6 bases separated the two germline ends. This CDR3 contains 14 residues. Per the germline V gene, CDR1 is LGHDT and CDR2 is YNNKEL (reference sequence).

The source is a woman between 55 and 75 years old with acute or convalescent COVID-19. Sequencing used peripheral blood. This chain uses TRBV3-1 (or the pseudogene TRBV3-2) with TRBJ1-5; D unclear. CDR3 region: CASSQTRSNQPQHF. CDR3 DNA sequence: TGTGCCAGCAGCCAAACCAGGAGCAATCAGCCCCAGCATTTT.